This T cell receptor beta chain was recovered during a study of blood T cell repertoires in COVID-19. Study at large: The United States, Italy and Spain provided the acute and convalescent COVID-19 samples.

Trimming took 7 bases from V and 0 from J; bases not matched to a gene: 7. Germline CDR1 and CDR2: SGHTA and FQGNSA. The CDR3 totals 16 residues. Authors' methods: Reference gene primers were amplified, and this amplification served to estimate nucleated cell counts. Generated by immunoSEQ multiplex PCR, the TCRdb table keeps only in-frame clones and is missing some. V and J calls and clone size are given by that table; D and trimming were obtained from the DNA. Here the sample spans under 200,000 clones, around four fifths being singletons. The source of this sequence is a woman older than 75 with acute or convalescent COVID-19. V is TRBV7-2 and J is TRBJ2-3, with 10 bases aligning to TRBD2. Sequenced material: peripheral blood. CDR3 sequence: CASTDRLAGSTDTQYF. The DNA for the CDR3 is TGTGCCAGCACCGACCGACTAGCGGGTAGCACAGATACGCAGTATTTT.